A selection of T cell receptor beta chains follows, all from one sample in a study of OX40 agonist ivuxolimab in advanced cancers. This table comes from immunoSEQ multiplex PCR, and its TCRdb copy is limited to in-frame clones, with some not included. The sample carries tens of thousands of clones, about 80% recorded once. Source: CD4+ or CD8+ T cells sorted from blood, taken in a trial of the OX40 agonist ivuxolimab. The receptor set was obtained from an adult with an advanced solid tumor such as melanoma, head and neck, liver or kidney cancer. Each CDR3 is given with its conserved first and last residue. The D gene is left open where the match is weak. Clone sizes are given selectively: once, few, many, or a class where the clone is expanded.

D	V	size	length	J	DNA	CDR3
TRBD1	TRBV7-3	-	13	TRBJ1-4	TGTGCCAGCAGTCCCAGGGGGGGCGAAAAACTGTTTTTT	CASSPRGGEKLFF
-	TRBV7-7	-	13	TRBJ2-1	TGTGCCAGCAGCTTAGGATTCTCGAATGAGCAGTTCTTC	CASSLGFSNEQFF
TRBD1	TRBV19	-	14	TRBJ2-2	TGTGCCACCTCGGGACAGGGATACACCGGGGAGCTGTTTTTT	CATSGQGYTGELFF
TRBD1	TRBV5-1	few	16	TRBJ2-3	TGCGCCAGCAGCTTGGGGCAGGGGGCCGATACAGATACGCAGTATTTT	CASSLGQGADTDTQYF
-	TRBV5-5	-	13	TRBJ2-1	TGTGCCAGCAGCACTAGGGGCTTCAATGAGCAGTTCTTC	CASSTRGFNEQFF
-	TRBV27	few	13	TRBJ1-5	TGTGCCAGCAGGCGGGAGTTTGCGCAGCCCCAGCATTTT	CASRREFAQPQHF
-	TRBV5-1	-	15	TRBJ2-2	TGCGCCAGCAGCTTGGCAGGGGGGTTAACCGGGGAGCTGTTTTTT	CASSLAGGLTGELFF
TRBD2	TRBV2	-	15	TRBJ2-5	TGTGCCAGCAGTACTGCGCGGGGGGGCCAAGAGACCCAGTACTTC	CASSTARGGQETQYF
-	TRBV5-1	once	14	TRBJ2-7	TGCGCCAGCAGCTTGGACCTTAACTCCTACGAGCAGTACTTC	CASSLDLNSYEQYF
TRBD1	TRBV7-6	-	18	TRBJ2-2	TGTGCCAGCAGCTTAGTTTCAGGGGGCGGACTAAACACCGGGGAGCTGTTTTTT	CASSLVSGGGLNTGELFF
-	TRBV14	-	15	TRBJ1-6	TGTGCCAGCAGCCAAGGGGGGATTCAGGGATCACCCCTCCACTTT	CASSQGGIQGSPLHF
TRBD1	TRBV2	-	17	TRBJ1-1	TGTGCCAGCAGTACCTTTCCCCGACAGGGATTGAACACTGAAGCTTTCTTT	CASSTFPRQGLNTEAFF
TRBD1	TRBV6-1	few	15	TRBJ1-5	TGTGCCAGCAGTGTGGAGGGACAGAGACATCAGCCCCAGCATTTT	CASSVEGQRHQPQHF
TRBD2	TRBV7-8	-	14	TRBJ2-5	TGTGCCAGCAGCCCGCTTATGGGGGGGGTGACCCAGTACTTC	CASSPLMGGVTQYF
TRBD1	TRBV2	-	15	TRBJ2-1	TGTGCCAGCAGGAAAGGGACAGGGGGCTACAATGAGCAGTTCTTC	CASRKGTGGYNEQFF
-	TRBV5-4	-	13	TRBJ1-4	TGTGCCAGCAGCTTACAGGGTGGGGAAAAACTGTTTTTT	CASSLQGGEKLFF
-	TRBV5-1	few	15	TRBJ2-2	TGCGCCAGCAGCTTGGCCGAGCTCAACACCGGGGAGCTGTTTTTT	CASSLAELNTGELFF
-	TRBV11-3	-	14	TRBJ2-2	TGTGCCAGCAGCTCCCGCTGGAGCGCCGGGGAGCTGTTTTTT	CASSSRWSAGELFF
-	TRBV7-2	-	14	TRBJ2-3	TGTGCCAGCAGCTCCGGGACTTACACAGATACGCAGTATTTT	CASSSGTYTDTQYF
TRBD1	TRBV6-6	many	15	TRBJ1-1	TGTGCCAGCAGTTCAGGACAGGGCTATAACACTGAAGCTTTCTTT	CASSSGQGYNTEAFF
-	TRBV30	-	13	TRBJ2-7	TGTGCCTACTCGACAGACTATGATCCCCCCGGGGTTTTC	CAYSTDYDPPGVF
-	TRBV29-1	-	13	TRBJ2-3	TGCAGCGTTGAGGGCAGAGCCACAGATACGCAGTATTTT	CSVEGRATDTQYF
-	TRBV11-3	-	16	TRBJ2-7	TGTGCCAGCAGCCCGTCAGGGCCTAAGTTCCCCAACGAGCAGTACTTC	CASSPSGPKFPNEQYF
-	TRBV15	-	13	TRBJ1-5	TGTGCCACCAGCACGTCAGGGCATCAGCCCCAGCATTTT	CATSTSGHQPQHF
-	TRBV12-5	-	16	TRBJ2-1	TGTGCTAGTGGTTTGATTGTACTGGCCTCCTTTGGTGAGCAGTTCTTC	CASGLIVLASFGEQFF
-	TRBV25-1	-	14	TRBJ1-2	TGTGCCAGCAGTGAACCAGGGGCGAACTATGGCTACACCTTC	CASSEPGANYGYTF
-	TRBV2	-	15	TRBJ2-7	TGTGCCAGCAACCGGGACGCGCCATCTGGGAGCGAGCAGTACTTC	CASNRDAPSGSEQYF
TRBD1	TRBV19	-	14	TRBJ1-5	TGTGCCAGTGCAGGGACAGGGGGTAATCAGCCCCAGCATTTT	CASAGTGGNQPQHF
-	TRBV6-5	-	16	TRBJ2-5	TGTGCCAGCAGTTACACGGCGTTAATCAACCAAGAGACCCAGTACTTC	CASSYTALINQETQYF
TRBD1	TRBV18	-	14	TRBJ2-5	TGTGCCAGCTCACTACAGGGGAGAGGGGAGACCCAGTACTTC	CASSLQGRGETQYF
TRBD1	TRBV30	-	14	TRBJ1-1	TGTGCCTGGAGTATCGACAGGGGGCGGACTGAAGCTTTCTTT	CAWSIDRGRTEAFF
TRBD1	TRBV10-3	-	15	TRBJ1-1	TGTGCCATCAGGGGACAGCTGGGATTGGACACTGAAGCTTTCTTT	CAIRGQLGLDTEAFF
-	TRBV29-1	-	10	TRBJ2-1	TGCAGCGGCAGAAGCGATGAGCAGTTCTTC	CSGRSDEQFF
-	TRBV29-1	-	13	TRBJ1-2	TGCAGCGCCCGGGACACCAAAGGCTATGGCTACACCTTC	CSARDTKGYGYTF
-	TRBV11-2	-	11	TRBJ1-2	TGTGCCAGCAGCTCCGCGAGGTCCTACACCTTC	CASSSARSYTF
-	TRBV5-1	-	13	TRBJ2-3	TGCGCCAGCAGTTTACAGAACACAGATACGCAGTATTTT	CASSLQNTDTQYF
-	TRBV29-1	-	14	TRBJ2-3	TGCAGCGTTGCTTCAGGGGACCTAACAGATACGCAGTATTTT	CSVASGDLTDTQYF
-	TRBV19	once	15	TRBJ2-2	TGTGCCAGTAGTATAAGGGAAGGTTTAGCCGGGGAGCTGTTTTTT	CASSIREGLAGELFF
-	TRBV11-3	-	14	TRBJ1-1	TGTGCCAGCAGCTTAGAGGGGGTCGACACTGAAGCTTTCTTT	CASSLEGVDTEAFF
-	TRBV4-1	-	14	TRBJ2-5	TGCGCCAGCAGGTTGACTAGGGTCGGAGAGACCCGGTACTTC	CASRLTRVGETRYF
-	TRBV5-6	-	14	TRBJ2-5	TGTGCCAGCAGTTTTGACAGATACCAAGAGACCCAGTACTTC	CASSFDRYQETQYF
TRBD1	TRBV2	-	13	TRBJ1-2	TGTGCCAGCGGAGACGGGACAGTCTATGGCTACACCTTC	CASGDGTVYGYTF
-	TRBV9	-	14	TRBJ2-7	TGTGCCAGCAGCGCAGTAGGGAGTTCCTACGAGCAGTACTTC	CASSAVGSSYEQYF
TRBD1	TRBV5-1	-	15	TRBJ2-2	TGCGCCAGCAGCTTACAGGGGGGCTACACCGGGGAGCTGTTTTTT	CASSLQGGYTGELFF
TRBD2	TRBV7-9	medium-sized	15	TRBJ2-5	TGTGCCAGCAGCTTTGGGCTAGCGGGAGAAGAGACCCAGTACTTC	CASSFGLAGEETQYF